Sequencing of this T cell receptor (beta chain) was carried out in a study of tumor-infiltrating lymphocytes in localized non-small cell lung cancer. Findings of the study overall: Higher tumor T cell infiltration than in uninvolved lung was supported by TCRbeta sequencing.

Libraries were prepared by immunoSEQ multiplex PCR; TCRdb keeps only in-frame clonotypes and omits some of them. The table lists 15,000 or so clones, 81% of them singletons. Germline V lookup: CDR1 SGHVS, CDR2 FQNEAQ. This CDR3 comprises 13 residues. This clone appeared once. The antigen is not known. The rearrangement uses TRBV7-8 and TRBJ2-5; 9 bases map to TRBD2. The receptor's source is a human donor with non-small cell lung cancer. What was sequenced was lung tumor tissue. The CDR3 sequence: CASASGNQETQYF. The CDR3 DNA sequence: TGTGCATCGGCTAGCGGGAACCAAGAGACCCAGTACTTC.